The rows below give T cell receptor beta chains drawn from one sample of a study of CD8 T cells in ankylosing spondylitis. TCRdb analysed the 5' RACE reads with MiXCR anew, one entry per CDR3 protein. The repertoire includes about 330,000 distinct CDR3 sequences, roughly 8% of them detected once, and just over 14% sits in the top ten. Sequenced: blood, either unsorted or a sorted T cell fraction (not recorded which). The source is a male donor with ankylosing spondylitis. Both conserved end residues are part of each CDR3. Each record gives: clone size, D gene, J gene, V gene, CDR3 DNA, CDR3 protein. A D gene is named only where the DNA matches it firmly. Clone size is shown for a subset of rows, as once, few, many or a class of expanded clone.

. . TRBJ1-5 TRBV20-1 TGCAGTGCTAGAGATCTCGGCAGGGCTAATCAGCCCCAGCATTTT CSARDLGRANQPQHF
few . TRBJ2-7 TRBV7-2 TGTGCCAGCAGCCGACCCTCTTCTGCGACCACCTACGAGCAGTACTTC CASSRPSSATTYEQYF
few . TRBJ2-5 TRBV19 TGTGCCAGTAAGATGGGAACCAGCAGCCAAGAGACCCAGTACTTC CASKMGTSSQETQYF
few . TRBJ1-1 TRBV7-9 TGTGCCAGCAGCTATTCATTAACAGGCGGCACTGAAGCTTTCTTT CASSYSLTGGTEAFF
many TRBD2 TRBJ2-1 TRBV4-1 TGCGCCAGCAGCCAAGAGTCAGCGGGAGGTTACAATGAGCAGTTCTTC CASSQESAGGYNEQFF
many TRBD1 TRBJ1-5 TRBV9 TGTGCCAGCAGCGCCGGACAGGGCAGACAGCCCCAGCATTTT CASSAGQGRQPQHF
many . TRBJ1-1 TRBV10-3 TGTGCCATTAAAGGGGGGGACACTGAAGCTTTCTTT CAIKGGDTEAFF
few . TRBJ1-6 TRBV25-1 TGTGCCAGCAGTGAACCGCGACAGGCATTTGGTTCACCCCTCCACTTT CASSEPRQAFGSPLHF
few TRBD1 TRBJ2-7 TRBV6-5 TGTGCCAGCACTTCTGGGTCAGGGGGCGACGAGCAGTACTTC CASTSGSGGDEQYF
. TRBD2 TRBJ2-2 TRBV15 TGTGCCACCAGCAGAGAACCGCCTAGCGGGAGGGCCGGGGAGCTGTTTTTT CATSREPPSGRAGELFF
many TRBD2 TRBJ2-2 TRBV5-1 TGCGCCAGCAGCTTAGGACTAGCGGAGAACACCGGGGAGCTGTTTTTT CASSLGLAENTGELFF
few . TRBJ2-7 TRBV29-1 TGCAGCGTCACGAGGGTGGAGAACTACGAGCAGTACTTC CSVTRVENYEQYF
. . TRBJ2-1 TRBV11-3 TGTGCCAGCAGCTTAGCTAGCGTCACCTACAATGAGCAGTTCTTC CASSLASVTYNEQFF
. . TRBJ1-6 TRBV5-1 TGCGCCAGCAGCTTGGGCAGGACAATGAAGGATTCACCCCTCCACTTT CASSLGRTMKDSPLHF
. TRBD1 TRBJ2-7 TRBV12-3/TRBV12-4 TGTGCCAGCAGTTTCCAGGGGGCGGCCTACGAGCAGTACTTC CASSFQGAAYEQYF
many . TRBJ1-2 TRBV21-1 TGTGCCACCGAATTAGGGACAGGCGATTCGCGTATCTATGGCTACACCTTC CATELGTGDSRIYGYTF
many TRBD1 TRBJ2-5 TRBV24-1 TGTGCCACCAGTGATCACAGGACAGGACAAGAGACCCAGTACTTC CATSDHRTGQETQYF
many . TRBJ2-1 TRBV15 TGTGCCACCAGCAGAGAGGACCGGGGCAGGCGATATCAGTTCTTC CATSREDRGRRYQFF
few TRBD2 TRBJ2-3 TRBV20-1 TGCAGTGCCGCAAGGACCGGGACTACCCACACAGATACGCAGTATTTT CSAARTGTTHTDTQYF
many . TRBJ2-1 TRBV12-3/TRBV12-4 TGTGCCAGCAGTTACGCAGGGTATAATGAGCAGTTCTTC CASSYAGYNEQFF
. TRBD1 TRBJ2-5 TRBV5-1 TGCGCCAGCAGAGATGGACAGGGGCAAGAGACCCAGTACTTC CASRDGQGQETQYF
. . TRBJ2-1 TRBV5-1 TGCGCCAGCAGCTTGGCGGAGAGTAGCTCCTACAATGAGCAGTTCTTC CASSLAESSSYNEQFF
few TRBD1 TRBJ1-1 TRBV6-1 TGTGCCAGCAAATTAGGACAGGTGAACACTGAAGCTTTCTTT CASKLGQVNTEAFF
. TRBD1 TRBJ2-5 TRBV28 TGTGCCAGCAGCCGACAGGGGATACAAGAGACCCAGTACTTC CASSRQGIQETQYF
. TRBD1 TRBJ2-3 TRBV2 TGTGCCAGCAGGGACAGGGTCCTCACAGATACGCAGTATTTT CASRDRVLTDTQYF
. TRBD2 TRBJ2-1 TRBV4-1 TGCGCCAGCAGCCAAGCTAAAGCGGGAGGGCCGGATGAGCAGTTCTTC CASSQAKAGGPDEQFF
few TRBD2 TRBJ2-1 TRBV4-2 TGTGCCAGCAGCCAAGTACGACTAGCGGGTTACAATGAGCAGTTCTTC CASSQVRLAGYNEQFF
few . TRBJ2-7 TRBV7-2 TGTGCCAGCAGCGTTACGGACCCCGGCTACGAGCAGTACTTC CASSVTDPGYEQYF
few TRBD1 TRBJ2-1 TRBV6-2/TRBV6-3 TGTGCCAGCCGAAGTCCAGGGGGATACAATGAGCAGTTCTTC CASRSPGGYNEQFF
few . TRBJ1-6 TRBV27 TGTGCCAGCAGGTCCTATGGGACGGGCTATAATTCACCCCTCCACTTT CASRSYGTGYNSPLHF
. . TRBJ1-1 TRBV20-1 TGCAGTGCTAGTCGGGAGGGCGCGGGTACTGAAGCTTTCTTT CSASREGAGTEAFF
. . TRBJ2-3 TRBV20-1 TGCAGTACCAGGGGACTACGGGAAGATACGCAGTATTTT CSTRGLREDTQYF
many TRBD1 TRBJ1-1 TRBV12-3/TRBV12-4 TGTGCCAGCAGTTTCGGGACAGAGGCTTTCTTT CASSFGTEAFF
few . TRBJ2-2 TRBV4-3 TGCGCCAGCAGCCAGGCCCGGGAAAAGAGGAGCGGGGAGCTGTTTTTT CASSQAREKRSGELFF
few . TRBJ2-6 TRBV28 TGTGCCATCCTCCTTCCTGGGGCCAACGTCCTGACTTTC CAILLPGANVLTF
. TRBD2 TRBJ2-1 TRBV6-2/TRBV6-3 TGTGCCAGCAGTTACATCCTAGCGGGTATCAATGAGCAGTTCTTC CASSYILAGINEQFF
. . TRBJ2-3 TRBV20-1 TGCAGTGCTAGAGATTTCTCCCCTTCCAACACAGATACGCAGTATTTT CSARDFSPSNTDTQYF
few . TRBJ2-5 TRBV25-1 TGTGCCAGCAGTGCCCACCCAGAGACCCAGTACTTC CASSAHPETQYF
few TRBD2 TRBJ2-3 TRBV11-2 TGTGCCAGCAGCCTCCGACTAGCGGGAGGACCAAGCACAGATACGCAGTATTTT CASSLRLAGGPSTDTQYF
. . TRBJ2-1 TRBV20-1 TGCAGTGCTAGAAACGGGCCGGGGGAGTTCTTC CSARNGPGEFF
few . TRBJ2-1 TRBV24-1 TGTGCCACCAGTGATTTGAGACAGCCTAAGCAGTTCTTC CATSDLRQPKQFF
. . TRBJ1-5 TRBV20-1 TGCAGTGCTATGGAACCAAGGGGCAATCAGCCCCAGCATTTT CSAMEPRGNQPQHF
few TRBD1 TRBJ2-5 TRBV7-7 TGTGCCAGCAGCCCCACGCCGGGACAGGGGATGGAGACCCAGTACTTC CASSPTPGQGMETQYF
many . TRBJ2-2 TRBV6-5 TGTGCCAGCAGTTACGGTTGGGGGGCAGTATCCACCGGGGAGCTGTTTTTT CASSYGWGAVSTGELFF
few . TRBJ2-5 TRBV9 TGTGCCAGCAGCACCCTAGGGGAGAATCGAGAGACCCAGTACTTC CASSTLGENRETQYF
. TRBD2 TRBJ2-1 TRBV2 TGTGCCAGCAGTGAACGCAGCGGGAGTCCCAATGAGCAGTTCTTC CASSERSGSPNEQFF
few TRBD1 TRBJ2-3 TRBV5-1 TGCGCCAGCAGCTTGGGGGGACAGGGGATACCAGATACGCAGTATTTT CASSLGGQGIPDTQYF
few . TRBJ2-7 TRBV7-6 TGTGCCAGCAGCACGGAGGCTGGGTTAGTCCCTTACGAGCAGTACTTC CASSTEAGLVPYEQYF
many TRBD2 TRBJ2-1 TRBV12-3/TRBV12-4 TGTGCCAGCAGTTTCTCTAGGAGCGGGATATACAATGAGCAGTTCTTC CASSFSRSGIYNEQFF